This is a list of T cell receptor beta chains from one sample in a study of blood T cell repertoires in COVID-19. Produced via immunoSEQ multiplex PCR; TCRdb's table is partial and in-frame only. The table shows 400,000 or so clones, with approximately 89% occurring only once. The sequenced material came from peripheral blood. The source of these receptors is a woman aged 40 to 49 with COVID-19, enrolled during active disease. Both conserved end residues are part of each CDR3. Fields, in order: V gene, D gene, J gene, clone size, CDR3 DNA, CDR3 protein. The D gene is left open where the match is weak. Some rows mark clone size as missing; the rest say once, few, many or name a class of expanded clone.

v_gene: TRBV19; d_gene: -; j_gene: TRBJ1-2; abundance: -; CDR3nt: TGTGCCAGTAGTATCCGGGGGACTGGCTACACCTTC; CDR3aa: CASSIRGTGYTF
v_gene: TRBV27; d_gene: -; j_gene: TRBJ1-5; abundance: once; CDR3nt: TGTGCCAGCAGTTTTTCGGGGGGAGGCTATAGCAATCAGCCCCAGCATTTT; CDR3aa: CASSFSGGGYSNQPQHF
v_gene: TRBV27; d_gene: -; j_gene: TRBJ1-2; abundance: once; CDR3nt: TGTGCCAGCAGCCTAAACAGGGTGGAGGACTATGGCTACACCTTC; CDR3aa: CASSLNRVEDYGYTF
v_gene: TRBV29-1; d_gene: -; j_gene: TRBJ1-4; abundance: -; CDR3nt: TGCAGCGTTAGGGTGGGGGACTCCTTGTTTTTT; CDR3aa: CSVRVGDSLFF
v_gene: TRBV7-9; d_gene: TRBD2; j_gene: TRBJ2-1; abundance: -; CDR3nt: TGTGCCAGCCTGCGGCGCGGGAGGAATGAGCAGTTCTTC; CDR3aa: CASLRRGRNEQFF
v_gene: TRBV27; d_gene: -; j_gene: TRBJ1-6; abundance: -; CDR3nt: TGTGCCAGCAGTTTTCCCCCCTTGCCAGGCAGGGGTAATTCACCCCTCCACTTT; CDR3aa: CASSFPPLPGRGNSPLHF
v_gene: TRBV29-1; d_gene: -; j_gene: TRBJ1-2; abundance: -; CDR3nt: TGCAGCGTTATGAACAGTGGTGGCTACACCTTC; CDR3aa: CSVMNSGGYTF
v_gene: TRBV27; d_gene: TRBD2; j_gene: TRBJ2-5; abundance: -; CDR3nt: TGTGCCAGCAGTCCGTGGGGGGGGGAAAAGACCCAGTACTTC; CDR3aa: CASSPWGGEKTQYF
v_gene: TRBV28; d_gene: TRBD1; j_gene: TRBJ1-1; abundance: few; CDR3nt: TGTGCCAGCAGCCCCGGGACAGGGACCCAGTACACTGAAGCTTTCTTT; CDR3aa: CASSPGTGTQYTEAFF
v_gene: TRBV27; d_gene: -; j_gene: TRBJ1-5; abundance: -; CDR3nt: TGTGCCAGCATCAAGTTCGCCCGGGGACTTTCCAATCAGCCCCAGCATTTT; CDR3aa: CASIKFARGLSNQPQHF
v_gene: TRBV9; d_gene: -; j_gene: TRBJ1-2; abundance: -; CDR3nt: TGTGCCAGCAGCGTAGGGCCAGGGGATGGCTACACCTTC; CDR3aa: CASSVGPGDGYTF
v_gene: TRBV5-4; d_gene: TRBD2; j_gene: TRBJ2-1; abundance: once; CDR3nt: TGTGCCAGCAGCTTGAACGGGAGGGCCCGGGGGGGTGAGCAGTTCTTC; CDR3aa: CASSLNGRARGGEQFF
v_gene: TRBV6-1; d_gene: -; j_gene: TRBJ2-7; abundance: -; CDR3nt: TGTGCCAGCAGTGAAGCACTGGTGGGACAAGTCTACGAGCAGTACTTC; CDR3aa: CASSEALVGQVYEQYF
v_gene: TRBV3-1/TRBV3-2; d_gene: -; j_gene: TRBJ2-7; abundance: -; CDR3nt: TGTGCCAGCAGCCGAGGTAGGGGGGGACCTACCTACGAGCAGTACTTC; CDR3aa: CASSRGRGGPTYEQYF
v_gene: TRBV11-1; d_gene: TRBD2; j_gene: TRBJ2-3; abundance: -; CDR3nt: TGTGCCAGCAGCTTAGGCGGGGGGAACACAGATACGCAGTATTTT; CDR3aa: CASSLGGGNTDTQYF
v_gene: TRBV7-9; d_gene: -; j_gene: TRBJ2-1; abundance: -; CDR3nt: TGTGCCAGCAGATCTCTAGATGAGCAGTTCTTC; CDR3aa: CASRSLDEQFF
v_gene: TRBV29-1; d_gene: TRBD1; j_gene: TRBJ1-1; abundance: -; CDR3nt: TGCAGCGTTTTGAAAGTGTCAGGGGGCTTCGGGAACACTGAAGCTTTCTTT; CDR3aa: CSVLKVSGGFGNTEAFF
v_gene: TRBV5-4; d_gene: TRBD1; j_gene: TRBJ2-3; abundance: -; CDR3nt: TGTGCCAGCAGATCCGGACAGGCCGCTAGCACAGATACGCAGTATTTT; CDR3aa: CASRSGQAASTDTQYF
v_gene: TRBV4-1; d_gene: TRBD1; j_gene: TRBJ1-5; abundance: -; CDR3nt: TGCGCCAGCAGCCAAACAGGGGGCCAGCCCCAGCATTTT; CDR3aa: CASSQTGGQPQHF
v_gene: TRBV2; d_gene: TRBD1; j_gene: TRBJ1-5; abundance: few; CDR3nt: TGTGCCAGCAGTTTTGGACAGGGTAATCAGCCCCAGCATTTT; CDR3aa: CASSFGQGNQPQHF
v_gene: TRBV7-3; d_gene: -; j_gene: TRBJ2-1; abundance: -; CDR3nt: TGTGCCAGCAGCTTTACCTATTCGGGCAATGAGCAGTTCTTC; CDR3aa: CASSFTYSGNEQFF
v_gene: TRBV4-3; d_gene: TRBD1; j_gene: TRBJ1-2; abundance: -; CDR3nt: TGCGCCAGCAGCCGAGAGACAGGGGGCAAGTATGGCTACACCTTC; CDR3aa: CASSRETGGKYGYTF
v_gene: TRBV5-1; d_gene: -; j_gene: TRBJ1-5; abundance: -; CDR3nt: TGCGCCAGCAGCTTGGAGCCCGGGGGCAATCAGCCCCAGCATTTT; CDR3aa: CASSLEPGGNQPQHF
v_gene: TRBV6-5; d_gene: -; j_gene: TRBJ2-7; abundance: -; CDR3nt: TGTGCCAGCAGTTATTACGACAGGTCCTCCTACGAGCAGTACTTC; CDR3aa: CASSYYDRSSYEQYF